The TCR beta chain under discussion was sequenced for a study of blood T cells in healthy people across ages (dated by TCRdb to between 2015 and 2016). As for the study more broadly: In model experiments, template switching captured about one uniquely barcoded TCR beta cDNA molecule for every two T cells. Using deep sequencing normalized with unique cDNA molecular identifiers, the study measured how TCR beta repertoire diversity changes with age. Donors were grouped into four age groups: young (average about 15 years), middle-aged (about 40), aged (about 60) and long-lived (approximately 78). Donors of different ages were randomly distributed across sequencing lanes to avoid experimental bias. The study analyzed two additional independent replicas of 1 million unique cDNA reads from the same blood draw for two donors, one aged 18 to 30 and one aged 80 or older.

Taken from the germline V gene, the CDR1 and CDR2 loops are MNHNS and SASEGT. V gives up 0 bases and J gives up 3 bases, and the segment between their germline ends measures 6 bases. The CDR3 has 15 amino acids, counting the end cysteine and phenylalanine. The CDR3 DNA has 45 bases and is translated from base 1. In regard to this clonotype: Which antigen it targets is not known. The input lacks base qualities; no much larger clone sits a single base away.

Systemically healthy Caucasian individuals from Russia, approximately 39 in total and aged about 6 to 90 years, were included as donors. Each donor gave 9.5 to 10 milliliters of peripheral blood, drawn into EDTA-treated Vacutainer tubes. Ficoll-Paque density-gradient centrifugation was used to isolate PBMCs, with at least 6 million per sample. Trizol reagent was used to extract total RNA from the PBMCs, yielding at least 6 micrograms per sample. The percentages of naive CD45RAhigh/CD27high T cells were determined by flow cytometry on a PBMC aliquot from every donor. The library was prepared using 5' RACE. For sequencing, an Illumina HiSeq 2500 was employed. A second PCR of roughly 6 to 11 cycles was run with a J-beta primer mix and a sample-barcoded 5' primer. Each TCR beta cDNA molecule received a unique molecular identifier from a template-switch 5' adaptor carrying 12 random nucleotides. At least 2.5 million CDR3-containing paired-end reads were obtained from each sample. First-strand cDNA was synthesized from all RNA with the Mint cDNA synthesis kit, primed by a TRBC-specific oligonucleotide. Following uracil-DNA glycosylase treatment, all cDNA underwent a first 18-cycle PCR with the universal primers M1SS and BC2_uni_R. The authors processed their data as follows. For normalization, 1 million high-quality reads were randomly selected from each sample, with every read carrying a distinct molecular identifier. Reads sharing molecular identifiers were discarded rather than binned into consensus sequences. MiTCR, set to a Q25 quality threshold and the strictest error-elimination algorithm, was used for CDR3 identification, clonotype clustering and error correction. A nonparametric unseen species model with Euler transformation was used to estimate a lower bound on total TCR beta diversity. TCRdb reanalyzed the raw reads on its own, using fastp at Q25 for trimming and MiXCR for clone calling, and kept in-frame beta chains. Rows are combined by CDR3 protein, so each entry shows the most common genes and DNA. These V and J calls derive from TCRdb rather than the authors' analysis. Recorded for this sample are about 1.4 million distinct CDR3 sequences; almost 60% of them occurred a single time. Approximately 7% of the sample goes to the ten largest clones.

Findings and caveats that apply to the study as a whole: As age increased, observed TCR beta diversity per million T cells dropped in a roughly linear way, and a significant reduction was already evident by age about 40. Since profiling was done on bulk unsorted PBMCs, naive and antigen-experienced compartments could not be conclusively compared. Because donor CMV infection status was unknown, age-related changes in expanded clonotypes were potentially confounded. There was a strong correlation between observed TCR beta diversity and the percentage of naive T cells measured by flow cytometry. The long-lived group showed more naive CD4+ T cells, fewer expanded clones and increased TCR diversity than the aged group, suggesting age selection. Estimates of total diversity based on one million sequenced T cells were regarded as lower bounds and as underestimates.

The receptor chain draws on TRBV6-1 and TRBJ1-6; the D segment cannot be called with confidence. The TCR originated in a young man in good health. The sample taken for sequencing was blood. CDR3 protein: CASSEARNYNSPLHF. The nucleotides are TGTGCCAGCAGTGAAGCGCGGAACTATAATTCACCCCTCCACTTT.